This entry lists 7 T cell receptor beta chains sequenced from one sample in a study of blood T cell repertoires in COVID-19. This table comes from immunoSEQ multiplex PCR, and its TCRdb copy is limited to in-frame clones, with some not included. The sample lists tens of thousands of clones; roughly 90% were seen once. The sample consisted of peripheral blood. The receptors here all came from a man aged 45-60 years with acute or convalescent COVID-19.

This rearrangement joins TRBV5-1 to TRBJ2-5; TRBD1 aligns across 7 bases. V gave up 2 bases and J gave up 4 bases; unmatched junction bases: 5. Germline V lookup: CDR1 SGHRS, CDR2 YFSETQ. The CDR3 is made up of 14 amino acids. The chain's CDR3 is CASSFTGAGETQYF. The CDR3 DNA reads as TGCGCCAGCAGCTTCACAGGGGCGGGAGAGACCCAGTACTTC.

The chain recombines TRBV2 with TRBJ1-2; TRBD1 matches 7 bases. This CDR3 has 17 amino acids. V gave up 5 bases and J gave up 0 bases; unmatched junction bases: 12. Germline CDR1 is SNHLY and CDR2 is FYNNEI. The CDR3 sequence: CASSFIGGQPTNYGYTF. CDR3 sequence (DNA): TGTGCCAGCAGTTTCATTGGGGGACAGCCTACTAACTATGGCTACACCTTC.

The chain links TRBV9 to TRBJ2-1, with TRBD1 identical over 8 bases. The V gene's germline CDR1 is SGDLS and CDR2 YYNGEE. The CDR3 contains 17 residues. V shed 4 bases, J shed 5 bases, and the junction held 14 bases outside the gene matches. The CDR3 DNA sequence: TGTGCCAGCAGCCCGGATACCGGGACAGGTATAAACAATGAGCAGTTCTTC. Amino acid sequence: CASSPDTGTGINNEQFF.

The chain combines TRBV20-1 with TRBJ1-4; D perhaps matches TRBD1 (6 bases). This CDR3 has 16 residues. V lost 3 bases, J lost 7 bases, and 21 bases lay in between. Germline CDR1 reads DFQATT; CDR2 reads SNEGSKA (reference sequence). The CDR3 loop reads CSASNLDSALFEKLFF. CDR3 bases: TGCAGTGCTAGTAACTTGGACAGCGCTCTTTTTGAAAAACTGTTTTTT.

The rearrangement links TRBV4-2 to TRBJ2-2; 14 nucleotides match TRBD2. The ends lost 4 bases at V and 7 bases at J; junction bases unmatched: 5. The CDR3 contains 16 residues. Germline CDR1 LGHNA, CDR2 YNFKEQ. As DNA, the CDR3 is TGTGCCAGCAGCCTGGGACTAGCGGGAGCAGGCGGGGAGCTGTTTTTT. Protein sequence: CASSLGLAGAGGELFF.

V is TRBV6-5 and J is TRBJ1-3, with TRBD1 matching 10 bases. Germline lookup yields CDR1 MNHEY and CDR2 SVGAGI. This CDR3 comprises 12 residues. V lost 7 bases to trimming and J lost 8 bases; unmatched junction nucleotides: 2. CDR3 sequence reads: CASKDRGDTIYF. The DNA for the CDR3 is TGTGCCAGCAAGGACAGGGGGGACACCATATATTTT.

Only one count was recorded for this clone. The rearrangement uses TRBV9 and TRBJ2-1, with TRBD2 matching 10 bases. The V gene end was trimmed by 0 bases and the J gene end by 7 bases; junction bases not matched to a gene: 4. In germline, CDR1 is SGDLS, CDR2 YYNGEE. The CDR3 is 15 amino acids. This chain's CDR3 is CASSVAPSGSNEQFF. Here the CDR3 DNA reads TGTGCCAGCAGCGTAGCGCCTAGCGGGAGTAATGAGCAGTTCTTC.